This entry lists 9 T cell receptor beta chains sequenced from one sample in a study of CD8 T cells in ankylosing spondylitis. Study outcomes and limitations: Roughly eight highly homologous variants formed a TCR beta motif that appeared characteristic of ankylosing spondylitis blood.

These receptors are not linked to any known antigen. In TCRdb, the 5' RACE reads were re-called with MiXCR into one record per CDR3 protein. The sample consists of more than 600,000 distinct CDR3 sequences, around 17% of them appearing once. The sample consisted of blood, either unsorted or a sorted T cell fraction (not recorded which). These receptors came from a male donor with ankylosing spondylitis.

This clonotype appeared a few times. CDR3 sequence: CSARAVGRGNTIYF. As DNA, the CDR3 is TGCAGTGCTAGAGCGGTCGGGCGGGGAAACACCATATATTTT. The rearrangement joins TRBV20-1 to TRBJ1-3; D is undetermined. This CDR3 region has 14 residues. The germline V gene encodes CDR1 DFQATT and CDR2 SNEGSKA (reference sequence). The V and J ends lost 1 base and 4 bases respectively, with 11 bases between them.

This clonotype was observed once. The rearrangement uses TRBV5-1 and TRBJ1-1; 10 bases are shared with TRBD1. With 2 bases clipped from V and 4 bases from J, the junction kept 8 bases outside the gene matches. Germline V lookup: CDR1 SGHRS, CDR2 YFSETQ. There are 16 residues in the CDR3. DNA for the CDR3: TGCGCCAGCAGCTTAAGGACAGGGGGGGTTCGCACTGAAGCTTTCTTT. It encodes CASSLRTGGVRTEAFF.

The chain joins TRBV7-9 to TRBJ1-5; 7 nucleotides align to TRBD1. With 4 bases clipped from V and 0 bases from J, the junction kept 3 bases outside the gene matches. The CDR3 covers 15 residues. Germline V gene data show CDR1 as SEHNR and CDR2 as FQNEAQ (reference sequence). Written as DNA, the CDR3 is TGTGCCAGCAGCTCGGGACAGACTAGCAATCAGCCCCAGCATTTT. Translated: CASSSGQTSNQPQHF.

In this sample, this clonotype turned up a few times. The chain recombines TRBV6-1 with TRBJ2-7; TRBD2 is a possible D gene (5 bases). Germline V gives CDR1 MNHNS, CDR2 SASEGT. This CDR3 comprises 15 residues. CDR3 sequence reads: CASQTATSTAYEQYF. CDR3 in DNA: TGTGCTAGCCAGACGGCTACTAGTACTGCCTACGAGCAGTACTTC.

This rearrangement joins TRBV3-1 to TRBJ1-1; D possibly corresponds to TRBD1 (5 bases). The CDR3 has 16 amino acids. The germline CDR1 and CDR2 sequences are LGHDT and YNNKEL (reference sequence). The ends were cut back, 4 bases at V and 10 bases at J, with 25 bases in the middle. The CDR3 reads CASSRGYESLGFGAFF. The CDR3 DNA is TGTGCCAGCAGCCGGGGGTACGAGTCGTTGGGTTTTGGAGCTTTCTTT.

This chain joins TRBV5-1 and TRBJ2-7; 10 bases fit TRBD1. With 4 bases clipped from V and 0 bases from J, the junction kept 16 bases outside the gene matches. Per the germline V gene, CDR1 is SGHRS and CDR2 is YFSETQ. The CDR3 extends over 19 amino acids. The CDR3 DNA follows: TGCGCCAGCAGCCCTTCGGGACAGGGGATATATCTCTTCTCCTACGAGCAGTACTTC. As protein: CASSPSGQGIYLFSYEQYF.

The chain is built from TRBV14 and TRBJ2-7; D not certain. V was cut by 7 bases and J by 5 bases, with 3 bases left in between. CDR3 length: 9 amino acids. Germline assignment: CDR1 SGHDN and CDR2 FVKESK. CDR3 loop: CASKDEQYF. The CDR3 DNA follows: TGTGCCAGCAAGGACGAGCAGTACTTC.

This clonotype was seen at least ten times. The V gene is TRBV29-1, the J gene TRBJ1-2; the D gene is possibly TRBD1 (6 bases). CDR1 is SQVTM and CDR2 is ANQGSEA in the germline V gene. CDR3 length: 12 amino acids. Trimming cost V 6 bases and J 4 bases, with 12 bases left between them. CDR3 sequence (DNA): TGCAGCGTCATACGGGACACCTATGGCTACACCTTC. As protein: CSVIRDTYGYTF.

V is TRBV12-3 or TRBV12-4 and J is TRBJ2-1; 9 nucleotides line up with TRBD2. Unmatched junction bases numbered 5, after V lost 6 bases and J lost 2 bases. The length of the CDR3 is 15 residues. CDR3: CASSSSGEAYNEQFF. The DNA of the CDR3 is TGTGCCAGCAGCTCTAGCGGGGAAGCCTACAATGAGCAGTTCTTC.